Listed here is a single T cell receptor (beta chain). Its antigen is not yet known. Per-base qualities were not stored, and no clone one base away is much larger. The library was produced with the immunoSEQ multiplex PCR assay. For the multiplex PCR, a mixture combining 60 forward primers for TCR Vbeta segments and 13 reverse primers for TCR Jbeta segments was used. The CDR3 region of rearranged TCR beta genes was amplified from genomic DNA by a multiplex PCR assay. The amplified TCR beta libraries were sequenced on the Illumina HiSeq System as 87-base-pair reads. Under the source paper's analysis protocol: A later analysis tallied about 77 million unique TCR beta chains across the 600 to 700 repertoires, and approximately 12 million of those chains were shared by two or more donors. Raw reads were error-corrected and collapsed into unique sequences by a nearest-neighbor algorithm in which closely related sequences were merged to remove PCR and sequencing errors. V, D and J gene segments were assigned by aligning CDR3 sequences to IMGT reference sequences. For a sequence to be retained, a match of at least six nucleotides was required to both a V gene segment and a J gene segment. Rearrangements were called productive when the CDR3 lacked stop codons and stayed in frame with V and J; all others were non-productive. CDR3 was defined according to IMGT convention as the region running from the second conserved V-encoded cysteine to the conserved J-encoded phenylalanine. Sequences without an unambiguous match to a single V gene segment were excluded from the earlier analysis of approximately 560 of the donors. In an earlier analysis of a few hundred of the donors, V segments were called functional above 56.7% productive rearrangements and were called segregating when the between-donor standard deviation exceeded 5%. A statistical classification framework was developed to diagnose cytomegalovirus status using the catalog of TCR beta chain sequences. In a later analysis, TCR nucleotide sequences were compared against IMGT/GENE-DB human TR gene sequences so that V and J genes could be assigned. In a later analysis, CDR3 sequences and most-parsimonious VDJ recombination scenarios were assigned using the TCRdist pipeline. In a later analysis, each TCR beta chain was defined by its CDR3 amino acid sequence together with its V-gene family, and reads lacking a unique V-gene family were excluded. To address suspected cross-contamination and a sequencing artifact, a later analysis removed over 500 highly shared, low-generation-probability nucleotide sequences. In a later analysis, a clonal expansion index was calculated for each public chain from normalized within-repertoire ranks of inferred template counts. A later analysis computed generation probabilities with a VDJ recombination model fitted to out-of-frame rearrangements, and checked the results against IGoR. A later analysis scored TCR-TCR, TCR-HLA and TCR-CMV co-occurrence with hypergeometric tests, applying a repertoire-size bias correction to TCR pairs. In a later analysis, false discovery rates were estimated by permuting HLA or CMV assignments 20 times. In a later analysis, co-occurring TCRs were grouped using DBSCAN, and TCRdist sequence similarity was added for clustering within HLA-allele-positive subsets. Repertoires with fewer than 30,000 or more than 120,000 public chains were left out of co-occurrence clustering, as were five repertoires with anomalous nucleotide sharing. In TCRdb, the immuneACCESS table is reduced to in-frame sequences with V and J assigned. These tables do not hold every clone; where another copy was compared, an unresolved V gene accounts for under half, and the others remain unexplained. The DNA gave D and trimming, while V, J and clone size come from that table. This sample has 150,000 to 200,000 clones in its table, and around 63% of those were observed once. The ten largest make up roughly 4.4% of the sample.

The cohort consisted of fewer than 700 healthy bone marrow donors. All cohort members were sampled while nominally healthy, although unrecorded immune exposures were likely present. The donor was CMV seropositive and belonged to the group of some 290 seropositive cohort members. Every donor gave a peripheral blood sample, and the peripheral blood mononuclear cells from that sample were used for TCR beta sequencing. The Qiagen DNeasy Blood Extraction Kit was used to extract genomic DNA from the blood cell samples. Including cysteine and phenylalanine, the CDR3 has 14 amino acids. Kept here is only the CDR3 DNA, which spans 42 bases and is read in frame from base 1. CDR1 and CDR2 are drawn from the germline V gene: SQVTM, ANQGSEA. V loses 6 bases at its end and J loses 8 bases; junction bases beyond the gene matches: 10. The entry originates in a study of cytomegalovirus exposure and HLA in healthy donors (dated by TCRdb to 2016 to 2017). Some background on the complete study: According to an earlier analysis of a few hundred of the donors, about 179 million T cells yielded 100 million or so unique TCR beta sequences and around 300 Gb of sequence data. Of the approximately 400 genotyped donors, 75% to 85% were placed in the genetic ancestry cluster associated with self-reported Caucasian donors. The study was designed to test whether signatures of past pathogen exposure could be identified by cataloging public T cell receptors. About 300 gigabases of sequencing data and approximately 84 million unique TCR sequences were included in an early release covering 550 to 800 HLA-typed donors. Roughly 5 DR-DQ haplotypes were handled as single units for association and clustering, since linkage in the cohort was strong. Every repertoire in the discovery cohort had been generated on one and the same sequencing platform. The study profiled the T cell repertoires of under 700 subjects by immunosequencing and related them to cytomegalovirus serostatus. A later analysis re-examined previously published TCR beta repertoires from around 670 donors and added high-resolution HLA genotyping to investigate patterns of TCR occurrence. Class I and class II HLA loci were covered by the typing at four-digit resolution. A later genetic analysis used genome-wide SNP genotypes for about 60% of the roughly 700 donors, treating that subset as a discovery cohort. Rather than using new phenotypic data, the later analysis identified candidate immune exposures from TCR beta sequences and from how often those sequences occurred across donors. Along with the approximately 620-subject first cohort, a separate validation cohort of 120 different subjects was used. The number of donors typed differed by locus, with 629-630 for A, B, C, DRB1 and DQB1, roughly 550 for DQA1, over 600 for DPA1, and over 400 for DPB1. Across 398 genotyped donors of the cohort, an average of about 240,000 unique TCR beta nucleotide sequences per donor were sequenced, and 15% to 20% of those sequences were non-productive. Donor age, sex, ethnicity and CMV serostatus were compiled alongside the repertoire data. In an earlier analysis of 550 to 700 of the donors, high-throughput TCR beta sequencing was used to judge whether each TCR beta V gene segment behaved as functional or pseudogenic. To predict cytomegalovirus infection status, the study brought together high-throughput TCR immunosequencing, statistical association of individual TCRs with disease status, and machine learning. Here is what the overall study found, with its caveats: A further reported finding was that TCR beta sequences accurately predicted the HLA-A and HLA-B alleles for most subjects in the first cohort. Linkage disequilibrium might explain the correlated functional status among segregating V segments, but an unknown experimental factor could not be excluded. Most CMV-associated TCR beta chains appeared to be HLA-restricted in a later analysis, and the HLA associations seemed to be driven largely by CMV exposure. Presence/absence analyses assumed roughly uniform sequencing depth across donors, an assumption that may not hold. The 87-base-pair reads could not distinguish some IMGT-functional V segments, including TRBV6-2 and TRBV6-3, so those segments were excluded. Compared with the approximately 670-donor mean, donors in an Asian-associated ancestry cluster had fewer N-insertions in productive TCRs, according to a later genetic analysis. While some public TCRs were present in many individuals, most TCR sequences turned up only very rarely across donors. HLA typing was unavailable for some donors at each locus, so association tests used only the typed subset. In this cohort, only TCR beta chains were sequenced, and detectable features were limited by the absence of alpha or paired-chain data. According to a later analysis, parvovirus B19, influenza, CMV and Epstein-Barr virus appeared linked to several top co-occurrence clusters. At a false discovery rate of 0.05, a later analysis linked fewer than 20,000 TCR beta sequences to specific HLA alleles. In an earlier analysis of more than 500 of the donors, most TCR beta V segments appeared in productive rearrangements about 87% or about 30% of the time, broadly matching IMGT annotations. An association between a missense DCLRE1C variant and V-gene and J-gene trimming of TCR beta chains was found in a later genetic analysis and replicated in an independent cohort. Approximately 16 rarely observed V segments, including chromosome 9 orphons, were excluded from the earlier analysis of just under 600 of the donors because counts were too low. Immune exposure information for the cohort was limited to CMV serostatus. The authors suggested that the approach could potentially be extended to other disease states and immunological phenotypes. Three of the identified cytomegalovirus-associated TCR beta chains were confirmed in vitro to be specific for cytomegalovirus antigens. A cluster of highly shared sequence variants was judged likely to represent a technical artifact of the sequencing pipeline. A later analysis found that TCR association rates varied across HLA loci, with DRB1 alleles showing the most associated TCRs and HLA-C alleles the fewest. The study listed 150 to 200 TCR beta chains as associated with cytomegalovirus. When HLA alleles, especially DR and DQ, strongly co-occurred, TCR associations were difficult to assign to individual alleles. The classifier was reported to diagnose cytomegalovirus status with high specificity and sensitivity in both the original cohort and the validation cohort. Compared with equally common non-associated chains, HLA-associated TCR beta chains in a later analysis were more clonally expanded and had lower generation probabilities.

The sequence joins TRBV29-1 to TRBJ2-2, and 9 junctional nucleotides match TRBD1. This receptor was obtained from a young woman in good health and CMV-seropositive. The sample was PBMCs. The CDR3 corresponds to CSVTGTGRFGELFF. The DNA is TGCAGCGTCACCGGGACAGGGAGATTTGGGGAGCTGTTTTTT.